This T cell receptor (beta chain) was found in a study of cytomegalovirus exposure and HLA in healthy donors. The V gene's germline CDR1 is GTSNPN and CDR2 SVGIG (reference sequence). The V segment lost 4 bases and the J segment 3 bases; nucleotides outside the gene matches: 11. The CDR3 extends over 15 amino acids. Primers for the PCR totalled 60 Vbeta and 13 Jbeta. Profiled with immunoSEQ multiplex PCR; TCRdb holds only in-frame clones, not every one. The sample has 130,000 to 150,000 clones, about 75% seen once. General observations from the study: Most TCR sequences were rare, but some public TCRs occurred in many donors. TCR beta sequences numbering roughly 18,000 were associated with HLA alleles at 0.05 false discovery rate in a later analysis.

In the case of this clone: Antigen specificity is unknown.

The chain joins TRBV30 to TRBJ2-7; 8 positions agree with TRBD1. Input material: PBMCs. This clonotype was sampled from a man aged 18 to 29 in good health and CMV-seronegative. In DNA, the CDR3 is TGTGCCTGGAAGCCCGCAGGGGGCATGTACTACGAGCAGTACTTC. As protein: CAWKPAGGMYYEQYF. Variable domain in full (rest from reference TRBV30 and TRBJ2-7): SQTIHQWPATLVQPVGSPLSLECTVEGTSNPNLYWYRQAAGRGLQLLFYSVGIGQISSEVPQNLSASRPQDRQFILSSKKLLLSDSGFYLCAWKPAGGMYYEQYFGPGTRLTVT.